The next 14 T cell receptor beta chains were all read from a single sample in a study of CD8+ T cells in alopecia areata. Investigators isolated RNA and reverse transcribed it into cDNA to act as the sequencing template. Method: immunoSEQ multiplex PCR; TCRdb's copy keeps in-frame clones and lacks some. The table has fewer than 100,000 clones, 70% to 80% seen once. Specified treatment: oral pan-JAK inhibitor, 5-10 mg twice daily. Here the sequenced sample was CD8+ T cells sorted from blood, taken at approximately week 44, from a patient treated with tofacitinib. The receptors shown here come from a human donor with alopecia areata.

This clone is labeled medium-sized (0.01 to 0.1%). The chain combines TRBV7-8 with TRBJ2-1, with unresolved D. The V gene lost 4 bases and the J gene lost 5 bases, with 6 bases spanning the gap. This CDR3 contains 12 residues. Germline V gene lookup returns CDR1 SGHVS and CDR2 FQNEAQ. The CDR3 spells CASSSTNNEQFF. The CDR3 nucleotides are TGTGCCAGCAGCTCTACCAACAATGAGCAGTTCTTC.

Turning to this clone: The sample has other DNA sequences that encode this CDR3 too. CDR3 amino acids: CSVDTDTQYF. In nucleotides, the CDR3 is TGCAGCGTCGACACAGATACGCAGTATTTT. The V gene is TRBV29-1, the J gene TRBJ2-3; no reliable D call. The V gene's germline CDR1 is SQVTM and CDR2 ANQGSEA. This CDR3 comprises 10 residues. Between the trimmed V and J ends, which lost 6 bases and 2 bases, there was a span of 3 bases.

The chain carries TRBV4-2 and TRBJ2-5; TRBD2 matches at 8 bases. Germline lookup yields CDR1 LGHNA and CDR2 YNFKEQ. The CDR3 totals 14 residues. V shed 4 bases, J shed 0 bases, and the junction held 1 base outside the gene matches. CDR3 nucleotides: TGTGCCAGCAGCCCGGGACTAGACCAAGAGACCCAGTACTTC. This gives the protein CASSPGLDQETQYF.

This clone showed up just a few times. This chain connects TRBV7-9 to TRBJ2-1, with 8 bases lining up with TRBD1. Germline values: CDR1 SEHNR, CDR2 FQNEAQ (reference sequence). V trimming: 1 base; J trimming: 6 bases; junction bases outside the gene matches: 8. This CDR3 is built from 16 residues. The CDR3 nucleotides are TGTGCCAGCAGCTTAGTCCCCCAGGGGGCTCCCAATGAGCAGTTCTTC. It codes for CASSLVPQGAPNEQFF.

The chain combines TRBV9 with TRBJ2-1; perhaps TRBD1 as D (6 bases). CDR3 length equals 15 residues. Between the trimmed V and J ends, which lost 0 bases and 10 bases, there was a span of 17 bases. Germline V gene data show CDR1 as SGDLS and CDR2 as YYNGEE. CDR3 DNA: TGTGCCAGCAGCGTAGCAGCAGCCGGCGACAGGGAGCAGTTCTTC. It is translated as CASSVAAAGDREQFF. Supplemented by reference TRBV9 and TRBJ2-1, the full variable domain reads DSGVTQTPKHLITATGQRVTLRCSPRSGDLSVYWYQQSLDQGLQFLIQYYNGEERAKGNILERFSAQQFPDLHSELNLSSLELGDSALYFCASSVAAAGDREQFFGPGTRLTVL.

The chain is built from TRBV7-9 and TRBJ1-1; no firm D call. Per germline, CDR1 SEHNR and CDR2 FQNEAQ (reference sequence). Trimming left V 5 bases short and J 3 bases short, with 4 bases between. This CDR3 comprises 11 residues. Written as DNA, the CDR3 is TGTGCCAGCAGCGCGGACACTGAAGCTTTCTTT. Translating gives CASSADTEAFF.

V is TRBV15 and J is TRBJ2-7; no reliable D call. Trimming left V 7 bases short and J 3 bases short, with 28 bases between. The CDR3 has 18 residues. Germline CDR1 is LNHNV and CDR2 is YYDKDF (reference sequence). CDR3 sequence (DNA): TGTGCCACCACGAAAACGCGGCCCCTCGACCCTCTCCTCTACGAGCAGTACTTC. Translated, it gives CATTKTRPLDPLLYEQYF. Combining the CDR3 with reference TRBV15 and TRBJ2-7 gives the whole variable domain DAMVIQNPRYQVTQFGKPVTLSCSQTLNHNVMYWYQQKSSQAPKLLFHYYDKDFNNEADTPDNFQSRRPNTSFCFLDIRSPGLGDTAMYLCATTKTRPLDPLLYEQYFGPGTRLTVT.

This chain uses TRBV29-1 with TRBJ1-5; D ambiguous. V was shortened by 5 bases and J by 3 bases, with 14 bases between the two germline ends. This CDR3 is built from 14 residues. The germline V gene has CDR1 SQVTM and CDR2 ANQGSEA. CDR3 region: CSVMEGGYNQPQHF. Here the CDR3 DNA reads TGCAGCGTTATGGAGGGAGGGTACAATCAGCCCCAGCATTTT.

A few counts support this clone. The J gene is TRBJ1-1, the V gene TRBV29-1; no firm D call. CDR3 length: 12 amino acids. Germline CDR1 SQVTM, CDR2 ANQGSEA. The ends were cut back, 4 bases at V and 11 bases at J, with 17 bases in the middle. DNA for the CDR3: TGCAGCGTTGTCGGCAGGCACTATGTGGCTTTCTTT. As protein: CSVVGRHYVAFF.

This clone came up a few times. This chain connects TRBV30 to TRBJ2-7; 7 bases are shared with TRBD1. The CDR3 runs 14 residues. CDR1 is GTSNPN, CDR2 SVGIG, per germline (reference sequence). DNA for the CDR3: TGTGCTGGTTACCGACAGGGAAATTCCTACGAGCAGTACTTC. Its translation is CAGYRQGNSYEQYF.

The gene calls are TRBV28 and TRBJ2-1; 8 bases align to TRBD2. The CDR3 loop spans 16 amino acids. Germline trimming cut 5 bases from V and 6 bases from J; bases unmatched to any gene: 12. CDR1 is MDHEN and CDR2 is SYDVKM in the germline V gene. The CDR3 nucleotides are TGTGCCAGCAGTCCCCTGGGAGCGGGGGAACTCAATGAGCAGTTCTTC. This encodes CASSPLGAGELNEQFF. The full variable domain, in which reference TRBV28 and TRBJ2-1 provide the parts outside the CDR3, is DVKVTQSSRYLVKRTGEKVFLECVQDMDHENMFWYRQDPGLGLRLIYFSYDVKMKEKGDIPEGYSVSREKKERFSLILESASTNQTSMYLCASSPLGAGELNEQFFGPGTRLTVL.

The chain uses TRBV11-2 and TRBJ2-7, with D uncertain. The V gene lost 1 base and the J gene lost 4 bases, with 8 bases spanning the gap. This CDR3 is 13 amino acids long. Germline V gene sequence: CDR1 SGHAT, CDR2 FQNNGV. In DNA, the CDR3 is TGTGCCAGCAGCTTAGGTGGTCAGTACGAGCAGTACTTC. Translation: CASSLGGQYEQYF.

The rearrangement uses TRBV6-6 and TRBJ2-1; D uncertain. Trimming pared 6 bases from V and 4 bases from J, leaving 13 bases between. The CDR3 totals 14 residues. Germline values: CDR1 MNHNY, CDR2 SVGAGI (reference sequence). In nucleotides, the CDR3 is TGTGCCAGCAGCCCTACCTGGACGTACAATGAGCAGTTCTTC. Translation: CASSPTWTYNEQFF.

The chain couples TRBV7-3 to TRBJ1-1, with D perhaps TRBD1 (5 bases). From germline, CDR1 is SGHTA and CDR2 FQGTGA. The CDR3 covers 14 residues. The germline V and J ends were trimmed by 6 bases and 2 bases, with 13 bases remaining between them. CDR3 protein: CASSRGPTNTEAFF. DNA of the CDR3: TGTGCCAGCAGTCGGGGACCGACCAACACTGAAGCTTTCTTT.